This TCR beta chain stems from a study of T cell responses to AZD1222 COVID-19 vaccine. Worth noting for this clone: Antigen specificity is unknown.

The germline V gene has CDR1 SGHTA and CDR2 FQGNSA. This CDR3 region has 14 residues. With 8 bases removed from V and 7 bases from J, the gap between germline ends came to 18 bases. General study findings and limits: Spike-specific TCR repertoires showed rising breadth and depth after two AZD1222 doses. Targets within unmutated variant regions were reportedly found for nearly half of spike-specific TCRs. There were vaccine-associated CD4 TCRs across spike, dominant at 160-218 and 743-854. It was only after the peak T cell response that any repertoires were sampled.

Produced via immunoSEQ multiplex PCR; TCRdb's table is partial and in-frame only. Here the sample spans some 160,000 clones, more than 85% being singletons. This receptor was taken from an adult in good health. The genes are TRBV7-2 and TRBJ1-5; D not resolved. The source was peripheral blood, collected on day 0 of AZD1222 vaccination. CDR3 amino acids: CASGGWASDQPQHF. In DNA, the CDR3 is TGTGCCAGCGGAGGATGGGCGAGTGACCAGCCCCAGCATTTT.